The present TCR beta chain was sequenced within a study of cytomegalovirus exposure and HLA in healthy donors. Across the whole study: HLA-typed donors contributed about 85 million unique TCRs, which were held in an early data release.

Turning to this clone: The antigen is not known.

General observations from the study: Reportedly, fewer N-insertions than the approximately 690-donor mean appeared in an Asian-associated ancestry cluster in a later analysis.

In the PCR, 60 Vbeta and 13 Jbeta primers were used. Data came from immunoSEQ multiplex PCR; TCRdb stores just in-frame clones and leaves some out. The sample has some 130,000 clones; around 80% are singletons. V was clipped by 1 base and J by 4 bases, with 11 bases between them. The CDR3 consists of 14 residues. The germline V gene encodes CDR1 SGHDT and CDR2 YYEEEE. This TCR was recovered from a man aged 25 to 40 in good health and CMV-seronegative. The rearrangement uses TRBV5-6 and TRBJ1-2; D not certain. The sample consisted of PBMCs. This CDR3 reads CASSLWSEVYGYTF. CDR3 nucleotides: TGTGCCAGCAGCTTGTGGAGCGAGGTCTATGGCTACACCTTC. Full variable domain (outside the CDR3, taken from reference TRBV5-6 and TRBJ1-2): DAGVTQSPTHLIKTRGQQVTLRCSPKSGHDTVSWYQQALGQGPQFIFQYYEEEERQRGNFPDRFSGHQFPNYSSELNVNALLLGDSALYLCASSLWSEVYGYTFGSGTRLTVV.